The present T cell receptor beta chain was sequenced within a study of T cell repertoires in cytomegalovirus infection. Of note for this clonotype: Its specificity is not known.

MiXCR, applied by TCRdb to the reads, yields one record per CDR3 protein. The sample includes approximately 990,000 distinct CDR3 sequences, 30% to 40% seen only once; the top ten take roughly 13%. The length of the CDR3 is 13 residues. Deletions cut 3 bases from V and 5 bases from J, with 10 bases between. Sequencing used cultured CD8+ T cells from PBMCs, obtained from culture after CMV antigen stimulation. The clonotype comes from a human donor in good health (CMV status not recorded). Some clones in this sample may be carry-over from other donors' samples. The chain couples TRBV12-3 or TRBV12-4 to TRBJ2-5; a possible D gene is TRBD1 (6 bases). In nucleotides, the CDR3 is TGTGCCAGCAGTTTTAATCAGGGGGAGACCCAGTACTTC. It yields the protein CASSFNQGETQYF.